A single sample is the source of the 9 T cell receptor beta chains below, sequenced in a study of blood T cell repertoires in COVID-19. Using immunoSEQ multiplex PCR, the repertoire was profiled, and TCRdb retains in-frame clones only, with some absent. The sample lists over 70,000 clones, roughly 71% seen once, with 8.5% to 10% in the top ten. The source material was peripheral blood. The receptors were gathered from a woman of 80 years or more with acute or convalescent COVID-19.

This sequence joins TRBV4-2 and TRBJ2-1; 12 nucleotides agree with TRBD2. After removal of 3 bases from V and 8 bases from J, the junction contained 8 bases not matched to a gene. Germline V lookup: CDR1 LGHNA, CDR2 YNFKEQ. The CDR3 is 16 residues long. The CDR3 DNA reads TGTGCCAGCAGCCATCCCCTAGCGGGAGGGCAGGATGAGCAGTTCTTC. This encodes CASSHPLAGGQDEQFF.

The chain combines TRBV27 with TRBJ2-6; D may be TRBD1 (6 bases). The CDR3 totals 15 residues. Trimming took 6 bases from V and 2 from J, leaving 11 bases between them. Germline lookup yields CDR1 MNHEY and CDR2 SMNVEV (reference sequence). CDR3 sequence reads: CASRTEGAGANVLTF. The CDR3 DNA reads as TGTGCCAGCAGAACCGAGGGGGCTGGGGCCAACGTCCTGACTTTC.

This clone turned up a few times. V is TRBV11-2 and J is TRBJ1-4, with TRBD1 matching over 7 bases. This CDR3 spans 14 amino acids. The germline V gene encodes CDR1 SGHAT and CDR2 FQNNGV. The V gene end was trimmed by 3 bases and the J gene end by 8 bases; junction bases not matched to a gene: 6. The CDR3 loop is CASSLRDRAEKLFF. Written as DNA, the CDR3 is TGTGCCAGCAGCTTGCGGGACAGAGCCGAAAAACTGTTTTTT.

The rearrangement joins TRBV7-3 to TRBJ2-1, with 10 bases that match TRBD2. This CDR3 spans 15 amino acids. The V gene's germline CDR1 is SGHTA and CDR2 FQGTGA. The V and J ends lost 5 bases and 4 bases, in that order; junction bases with no gene match: 5. The CDR3 protein is CASSLLAGAYNEQFF. The CDR3 nucleotides read TGTGCCAGCAGCCTCCTAGCGGGGGCTTACAATGAGCAGTTCTTC.

The chain has TRBV6-5 and TRBJ2-7; no clear D. The germline V gene has CDR1 MNHEY and CDR2 SVGAGI. The V end was cut by 8 bases, the J end by 3 bases, with 11 bases between. The CDR3 loop spans 12 amino acids. CDR3 loop: CASARTVYEQYF. The CDR3 coding sequence is TGTGCCAGCGCCCGAACTGTCTACGAGCAGTACTTC.

The CDR3 DNA reads as TGTGCCAGCAGTTACGAGGCAGGGCGGCAGCCCCAGCATTTT. Amino acid sequence: CASSYEAGRQPQHF. V and J are TRBV6-6 and TRBJ1-5, with D possibly TRBD1 on 5 matching bases. Germline lookup yields CDR1 MNHNY and CDR2 SVGAGI (reference sequence). This CDR3 is built from 14 residues. V was clipped by 2 bases and J by 7 bases, with 12 bases between them.

The V gene is TRBV30, the J gene TRBJ2-1; the match to TRBD2 covers 10 bases. The CDR3 runs to 13 residues. V was pared by 5 bases and J by 7 bases, with 5 bases of the junction left unmatched. The germline V gene has CDR1 GTSNPN and CDR2 SVGIG (reference sequence). The CDR3 spells CAWAGLAFNEQFF. CDR3 DNA sequence: TGTGCCTGGGCGGGACTAGCGTTTAATGAGCAGTTCTTC.

The chain links TRBV7-9 to TRBJ1-6; 7 nucleotides match TRBD1. The V segment lost 7 bases and the J segment 7 bases; nucleotides outside the gene matches: 7. The germline gives CDR1 SEHNR, CDR2 FQNEAQ (reference sequence). The CDR3 consists of 14 residues. The CDR3 DNA reads as TGTGCCAGCAACAGACAGGGTGGAAATTCACCCCTCCACTTT. Translated, it gives CASNRQGGNSPLHF.

For this clone: Mismatch with germline at one junction end may stem from a read error. The V call is TRBV7-8, the J call TRBJ1-2; 8 bases map to TRBD1. This CDR3 contains 13 residues. Germline V gene lookup returns CDR1 SGHVS and CDR2 FQNEAQ. Written as DNA, the CDR3 is TGTGCCGGCAGTCAGGACAGGGTCTATGGCTACACCTTC. As protein: CAGSQDRVYGYTF.